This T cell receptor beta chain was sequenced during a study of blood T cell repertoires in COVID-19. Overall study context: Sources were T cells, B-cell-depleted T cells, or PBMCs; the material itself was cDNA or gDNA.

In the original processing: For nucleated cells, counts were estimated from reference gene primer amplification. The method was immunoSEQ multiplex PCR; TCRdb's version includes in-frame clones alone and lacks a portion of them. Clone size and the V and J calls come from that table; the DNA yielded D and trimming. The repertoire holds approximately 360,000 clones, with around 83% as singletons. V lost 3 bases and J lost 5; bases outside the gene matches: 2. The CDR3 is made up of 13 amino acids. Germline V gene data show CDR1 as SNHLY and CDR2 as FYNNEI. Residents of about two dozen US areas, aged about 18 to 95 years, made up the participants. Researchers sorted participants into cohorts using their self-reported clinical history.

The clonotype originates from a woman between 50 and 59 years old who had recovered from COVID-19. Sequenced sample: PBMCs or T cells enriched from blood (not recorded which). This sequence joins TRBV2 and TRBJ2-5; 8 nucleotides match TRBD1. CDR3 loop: CASSDTGGETQYF. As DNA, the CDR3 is TGTGCCAGCAGTGATACAGGGGGGGAGACCCAGTACTTC.